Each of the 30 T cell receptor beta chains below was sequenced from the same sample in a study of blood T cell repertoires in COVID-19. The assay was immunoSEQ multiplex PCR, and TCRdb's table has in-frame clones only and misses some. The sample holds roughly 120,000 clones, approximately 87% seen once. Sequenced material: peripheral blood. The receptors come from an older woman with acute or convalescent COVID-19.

CDR3 DNA: TGTGCCAGCAGTTTATCCGGGGGCACTGAAGCTTTCTTT. It codes for CASSLSGGTEAFF. The rearrangement uses TRBV28 and TRBJ1-1; D is perhaps TRBD1 (5 bases). CDR1 is MDHEN, CDR2 SYDVKM, per germline. Trimming stripped 1 base from V and 4 bases from J, with 7 bases between. The CDR3 has 13 residues.

CDR3 loop: CASSLVQGPTYGYTF. As DNA, the CDR3 is TGTGCCAGCAGCTTAGTACAGGGGCCCACCTATGGCTACACCTTC. The chain recombines TRBV7-8 with TRBJ1-2, with TRBD1 matching over 7 bases. Germline V gives CDR1 SGHVS, CDR2 FQNEAQ. J lost 4 bases, V lost 1 base, and 6 bases had no gene match. The CDR3 totals 15 residues.

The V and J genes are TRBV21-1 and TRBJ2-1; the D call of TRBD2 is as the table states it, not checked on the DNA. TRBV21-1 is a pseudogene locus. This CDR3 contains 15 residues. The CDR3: CASSIGLATYNEQFF. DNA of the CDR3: TGTGCCAGCAGCATAGGACTAGCGACCTACAATGAGCAGTTCTTC.

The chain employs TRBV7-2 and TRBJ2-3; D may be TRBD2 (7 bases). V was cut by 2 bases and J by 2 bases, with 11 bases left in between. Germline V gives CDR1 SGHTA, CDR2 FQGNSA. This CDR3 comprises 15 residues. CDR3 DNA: TGTGCCAGCAGCTTAAGTGGGGGGGCCACAGATACGCAGTATTTT. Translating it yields CASSLSGGATDTQYF.

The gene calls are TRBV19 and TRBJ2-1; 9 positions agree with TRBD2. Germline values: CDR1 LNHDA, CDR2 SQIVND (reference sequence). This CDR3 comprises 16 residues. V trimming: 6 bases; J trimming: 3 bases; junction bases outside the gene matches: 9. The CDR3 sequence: CASRKGVAGDYNEQFF. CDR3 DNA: TGTGCCAGTAGAAAAGGGGTAGCGGGAGACTACAATGAGCAGTTCTTC.

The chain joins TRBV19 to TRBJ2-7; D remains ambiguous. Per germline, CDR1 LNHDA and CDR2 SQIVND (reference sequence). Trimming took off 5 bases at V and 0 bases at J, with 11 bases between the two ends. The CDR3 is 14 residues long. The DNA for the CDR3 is TGTGCCAGTAGTGTGGCCCAAACCTCCTACGAGCAGTACTTC. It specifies CASSVAQTSYEQYF.

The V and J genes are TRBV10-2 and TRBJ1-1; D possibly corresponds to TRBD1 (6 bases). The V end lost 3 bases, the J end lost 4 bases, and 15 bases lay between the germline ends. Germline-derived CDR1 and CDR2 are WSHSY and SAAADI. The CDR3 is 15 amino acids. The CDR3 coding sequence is TGCGCCAGCAGTGACTCAACGGGGGGCGGCACTGAAGCTTTCTTT. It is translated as CASSDSTGGGTEAFF.

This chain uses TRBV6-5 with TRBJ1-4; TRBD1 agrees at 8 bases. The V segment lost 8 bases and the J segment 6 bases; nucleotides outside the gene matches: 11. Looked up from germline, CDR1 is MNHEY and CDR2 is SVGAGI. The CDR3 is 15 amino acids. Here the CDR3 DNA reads TGTGCCAGCCGGGCAGGGGGCCCCCCCGATGAAAAACTGTTTTTT. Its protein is CASRAGGPPDEKLFF.

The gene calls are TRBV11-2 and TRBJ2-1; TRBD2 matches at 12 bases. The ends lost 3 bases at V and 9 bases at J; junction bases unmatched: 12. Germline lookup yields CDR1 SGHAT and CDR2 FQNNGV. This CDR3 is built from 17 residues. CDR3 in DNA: TGTGCCAGCAGCTTGGTGACTAGCGGGAGAGGGAATTTTGAGCAGTTCTTC. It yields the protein CASSLVTSGRGNFEQFF.

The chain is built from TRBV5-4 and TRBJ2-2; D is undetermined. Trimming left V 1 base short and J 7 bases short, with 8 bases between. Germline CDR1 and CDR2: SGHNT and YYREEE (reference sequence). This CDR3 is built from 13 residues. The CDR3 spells CASSLHGIGELFF. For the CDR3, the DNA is TGTGCCAGCAGCTTGCACGGTATCGGGGAGCTGTTTTTT.

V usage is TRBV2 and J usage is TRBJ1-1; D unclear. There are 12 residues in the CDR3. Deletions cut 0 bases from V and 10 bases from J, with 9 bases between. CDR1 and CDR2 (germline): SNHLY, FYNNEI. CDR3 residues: CASSEAQVRAFF. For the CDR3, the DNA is TGTGCCAGCAGTGAAGCGCAGGTCCGAGCTTTCTTT.

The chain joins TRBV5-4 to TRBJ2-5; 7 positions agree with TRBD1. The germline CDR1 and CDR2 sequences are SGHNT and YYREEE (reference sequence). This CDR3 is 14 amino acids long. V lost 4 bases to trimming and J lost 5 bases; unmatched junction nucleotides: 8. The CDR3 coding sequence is TGTGCCAGCAGCCAGGACAGGCGCACCGAGACCCAGTACTTC. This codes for CASSQDRRTETQYF.

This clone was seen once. The CDR3 DNA sequence: TGTGCCAGCGACAAAACACAGGGCCCTTATAGCAATCAGCCCCAGCATTTT. Amino acids: CASDKTQGPYSNQPQHF. This chain uses TRBV6-7 with TRBJ1-5; weak D call: TRBD1 (6 bases). TRBV6-7 belongs to the ORF category, with a function that is uncertain. This CDR3 contains 17 residues. V was cut by 8 bases and J by 0 bases, with 20 bases left in between.

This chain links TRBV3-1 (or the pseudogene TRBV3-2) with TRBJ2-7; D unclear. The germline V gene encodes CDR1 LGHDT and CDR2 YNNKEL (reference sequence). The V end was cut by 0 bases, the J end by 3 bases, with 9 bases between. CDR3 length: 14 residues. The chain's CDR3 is CASSQDWRSYEQYF. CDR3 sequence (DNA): TGTGCCAGCAGCCAAGATTGGCGGAGCTACGAGCAGTACTTC.

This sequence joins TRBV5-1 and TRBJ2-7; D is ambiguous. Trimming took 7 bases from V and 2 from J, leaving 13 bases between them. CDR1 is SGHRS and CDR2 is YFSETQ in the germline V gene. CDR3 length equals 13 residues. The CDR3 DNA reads TGCGCCAGCGCCGTGGGCGCCACCTACGAGCAGTACTTC. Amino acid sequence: CASAVGATYEQYF.

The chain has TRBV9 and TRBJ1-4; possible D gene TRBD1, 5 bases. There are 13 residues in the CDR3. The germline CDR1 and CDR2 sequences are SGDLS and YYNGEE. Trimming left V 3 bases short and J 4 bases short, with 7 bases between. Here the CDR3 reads CASSATDNEKLFF. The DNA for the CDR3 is TGTGCCAGCAGCGCGACAGATAATGAAAAACTGTTTTTT.

The DNA of the CDR3 is TGTGCCAGCAGCTTACGGGGGGAAGCTTTCTTT. Translating gives CASSLRGEAFF. This chain links TRBV7-2 with TRBJ1-1; a possible D gene is TRBD1 (5 bases). The CDR3 totals 11 residues. From germline, CDR1 is SGHTA and CDR2 FQGNSA. V was pared by 2 bases and J by 8 bases, with 6 bases between.

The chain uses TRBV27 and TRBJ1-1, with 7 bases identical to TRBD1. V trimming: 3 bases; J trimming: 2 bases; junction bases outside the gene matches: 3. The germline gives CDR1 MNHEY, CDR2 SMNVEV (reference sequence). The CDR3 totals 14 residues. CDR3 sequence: CASSFHRGNTEAFF. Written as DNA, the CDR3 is TGTGCCAGCAGTTTTCACAGGGGAAACACTGAAGCTTTCTTT.

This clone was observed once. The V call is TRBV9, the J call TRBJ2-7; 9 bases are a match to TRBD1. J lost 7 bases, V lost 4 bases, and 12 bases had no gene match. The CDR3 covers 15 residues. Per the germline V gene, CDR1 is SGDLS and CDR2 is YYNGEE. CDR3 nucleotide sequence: TGTGCCAGCAGCCCTCACCCGGGACAGGGTCGAGAGCAGTACTTC. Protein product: CASSPHPGQGREQYF. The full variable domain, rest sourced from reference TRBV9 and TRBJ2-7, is DSGVTQTPKHLITATGQRVTLRCSPRSGDLSVYWYQQSLDQGLQFLIQYYNGEERAKGNILERFSAQQFPDLHSELNLSSLELGDSALYFCASSPHPGQGREQYFGPGTRLTVT.

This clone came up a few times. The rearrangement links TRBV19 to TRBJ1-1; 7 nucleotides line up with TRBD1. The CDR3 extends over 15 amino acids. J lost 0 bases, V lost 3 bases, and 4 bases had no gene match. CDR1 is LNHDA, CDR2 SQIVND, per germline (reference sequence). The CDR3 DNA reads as TGTGCCAGTAGTATCTCCGGGACAGTGAACACTGAAGCTTTCTTT. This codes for CASSISGTVNTEAFF.

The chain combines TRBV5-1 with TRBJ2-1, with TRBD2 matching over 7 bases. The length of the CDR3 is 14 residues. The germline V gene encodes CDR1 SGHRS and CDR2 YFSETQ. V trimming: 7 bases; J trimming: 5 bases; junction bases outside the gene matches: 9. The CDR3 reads CASRPGGGHNEQFF. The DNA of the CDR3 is TGCGCCAGCCGGCCTGGGGGAGGGCACAATGAGCAGTTCTTC.

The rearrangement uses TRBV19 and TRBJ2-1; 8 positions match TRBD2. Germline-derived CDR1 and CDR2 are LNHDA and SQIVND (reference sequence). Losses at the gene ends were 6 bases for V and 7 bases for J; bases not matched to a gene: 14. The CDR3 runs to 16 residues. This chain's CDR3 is CASRPGGAGEGNEQFF. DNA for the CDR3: TGTGCCAGTAGACCCGGGGGAGCGGGAGAGGGAAATGAGCAGTTCTTC.

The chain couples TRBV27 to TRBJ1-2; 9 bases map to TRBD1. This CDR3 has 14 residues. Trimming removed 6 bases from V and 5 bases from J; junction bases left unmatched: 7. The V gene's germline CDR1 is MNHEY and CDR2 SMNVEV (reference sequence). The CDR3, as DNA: TGTGCCAGCAGCGTCGGGGACAGGGTATATGGCTACACCTTC. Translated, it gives CASSVGDRVYGYTF.

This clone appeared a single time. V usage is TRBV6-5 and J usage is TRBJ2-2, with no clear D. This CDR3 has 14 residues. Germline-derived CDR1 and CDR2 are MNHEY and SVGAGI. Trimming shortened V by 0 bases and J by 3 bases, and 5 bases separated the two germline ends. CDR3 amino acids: CASSYSTDTGELFF. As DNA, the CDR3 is TGTGCCAGCAGTTACTCGACTGACACCGGGGAGCTGTTTTTT.

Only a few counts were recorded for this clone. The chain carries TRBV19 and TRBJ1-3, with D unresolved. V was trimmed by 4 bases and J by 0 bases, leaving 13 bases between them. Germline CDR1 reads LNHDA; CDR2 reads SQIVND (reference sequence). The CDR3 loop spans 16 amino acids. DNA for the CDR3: TGTGCCAGTAGTAAACGGCAGGCCTCCTCTGGAAACACCATATATTTT. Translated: CASSKRQASSGNTIYF.

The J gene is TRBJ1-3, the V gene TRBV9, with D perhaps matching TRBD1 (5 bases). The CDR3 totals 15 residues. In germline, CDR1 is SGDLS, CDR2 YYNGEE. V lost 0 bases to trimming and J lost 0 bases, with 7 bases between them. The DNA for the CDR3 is TGTGCCAGCAGCGTAGAAGGGGTCTCTGGAAACACCATATATTTT. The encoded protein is CASSVEGVSGNTIYF.

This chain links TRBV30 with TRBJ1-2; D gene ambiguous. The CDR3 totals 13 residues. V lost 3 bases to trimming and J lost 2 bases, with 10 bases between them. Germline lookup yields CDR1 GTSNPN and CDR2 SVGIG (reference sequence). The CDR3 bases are TGTGCCTGGAGGCCGGGCGGGAACTATGGCTACACCTTC. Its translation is CAWRPGGNYGYTF.

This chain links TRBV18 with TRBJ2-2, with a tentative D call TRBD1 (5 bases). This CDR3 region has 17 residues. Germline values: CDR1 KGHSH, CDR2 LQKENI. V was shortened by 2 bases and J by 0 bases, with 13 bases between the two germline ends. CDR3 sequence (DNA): TGTGCCAGCTCACCATTCCAGGGTAGGGCGAACACCGGGGAGCTGTTTTTT. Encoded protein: CASSPFQGRANTGELFF. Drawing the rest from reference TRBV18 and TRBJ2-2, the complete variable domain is NAGVMQNPRHLVRRRGQEARLRCSPMKGHSHVYWYRQLPEEGLKFMVYLQKENIIDESGMPKERFSAEFPKEGPSILRIQQVVRGDSAAYFCASSPFQGRANTGELFFGEGSRLTVL.

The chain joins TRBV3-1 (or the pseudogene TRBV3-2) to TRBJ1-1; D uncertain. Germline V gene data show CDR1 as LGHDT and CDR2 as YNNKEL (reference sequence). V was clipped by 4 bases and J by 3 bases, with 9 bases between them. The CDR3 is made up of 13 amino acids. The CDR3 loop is CASSRLEYTEAFF. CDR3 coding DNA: TGTGCCAGCAGCCGCCTAGAATACACTGAAGCTTTCTTT.

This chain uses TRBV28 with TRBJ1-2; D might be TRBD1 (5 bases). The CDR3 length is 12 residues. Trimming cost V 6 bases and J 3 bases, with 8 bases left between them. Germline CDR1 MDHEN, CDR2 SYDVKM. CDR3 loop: CASRTTDYGYTF. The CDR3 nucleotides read TGTGCCAGCAGGACGACAGACTATGGCTACACCTTC.